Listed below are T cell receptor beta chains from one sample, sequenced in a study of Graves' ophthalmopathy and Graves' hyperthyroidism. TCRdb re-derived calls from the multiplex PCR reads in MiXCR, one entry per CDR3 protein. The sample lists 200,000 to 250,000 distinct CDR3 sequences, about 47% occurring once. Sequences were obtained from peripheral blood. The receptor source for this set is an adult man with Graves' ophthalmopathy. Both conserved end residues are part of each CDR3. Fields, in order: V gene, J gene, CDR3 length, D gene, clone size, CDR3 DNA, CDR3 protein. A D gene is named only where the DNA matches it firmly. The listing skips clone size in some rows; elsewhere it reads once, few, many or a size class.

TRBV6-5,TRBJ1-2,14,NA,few,TGTGCCAGCAGTCCCGACAGGATAGACTATGGCTACACCTTC,CASSPDRIDYGYTF
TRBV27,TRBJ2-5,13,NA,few,TGTGCCAGCAGTCCCCTGCCGGGGGAGACCCAGTACTTC,CASSPLPGETQYF
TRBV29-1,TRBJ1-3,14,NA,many,TGCAGCGTGGAAGACAGGCTCTCTGGAAACACCATATATTTT,CSVEDRLSGNTIYF
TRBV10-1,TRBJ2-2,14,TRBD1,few,TGCGCCAGCAGCCGGGACAGGGCTACCGGGGAGCTGTTTTTT,CASSRDRATGELFF
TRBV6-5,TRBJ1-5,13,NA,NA,TGTGCCAGCAGTGAAGGGGTGGATCAGCCCCAGCATTTT,CASSEGVDQPQHF
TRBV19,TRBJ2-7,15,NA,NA,TGTGCCAGTAGTATAGCAGGACAGAGCTCCTACGAGCAGTACTTC,CASSIAGQSSYEQYF
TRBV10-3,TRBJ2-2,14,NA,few,TGTGCCATCAGTGGAAGTGTTGGGGCCGGGGAGCTGTTTTTT,CAISGSVGAGELFF
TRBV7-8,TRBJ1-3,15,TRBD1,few,TGTGCCAGCAGCTGGGACAGGAACTCTGGAAACACCATATATTTT,CASSWDRNSGNTIYF
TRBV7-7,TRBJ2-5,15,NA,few,TGTGCTAGCAGCCCCAGGCAGGGCTCCCAAGAGACCCAGTACTTC,CASSPRQGSQETQYF
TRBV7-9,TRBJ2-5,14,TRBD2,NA,TGTGCCAGCAGCCGTAGCGGGGTAGGAGAGACCCAGTACTTC,CASSRSGVGETQYF
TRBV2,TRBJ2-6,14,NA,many,TGTGCCAGCAGTGAGAACTCTGGGGCCAACGTCCTGACTTTC,CASSENSGANVLTF
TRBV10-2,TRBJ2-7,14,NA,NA,TGCACCAGCACCGACTTCCCCCCTGGCTACGAGCAGTACTTC,CTSTDFPPGYEQYF
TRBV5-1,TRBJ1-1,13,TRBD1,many,TGCGCCAGCAGCGCAACAGGGGGCACTGAAGCTTTCTTT,CASSATGGTEAFF
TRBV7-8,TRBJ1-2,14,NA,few,TGTGCCAGCAGCTTAAGTAGTTCTAACTATGGCTACACCTTC,CASSLSSSNYGYTF
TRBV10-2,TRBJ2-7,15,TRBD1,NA,TGCGCCAGCAGTGAGTCGATGGGGACAGGGGGTAAGCAGTACTTC,CASSESMGTGGKQYF
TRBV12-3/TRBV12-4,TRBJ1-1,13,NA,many,TGTGCCAGCAGTTTATCAGGAGGCACTGAAGCTTTCTTT,CASSLSGGTEAFF
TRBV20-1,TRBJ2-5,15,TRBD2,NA,TGCAGTGCACCAGGACTAGCGGGGGGAGGGGAGACCCAGTACTTC,CSAPGLAGGGETQYF
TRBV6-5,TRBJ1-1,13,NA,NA,TGTGCCAGCAGTGGGAAGACCTCCCTGGGGGCTTTCTTT,CASSGKTSLGAFF
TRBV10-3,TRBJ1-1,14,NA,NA,TGTGCCATCAGTGAGCCGCAGGGTGTCACTGAAGCTTTCTTT,CAISEPQGVTEAFF
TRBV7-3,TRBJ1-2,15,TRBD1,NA,TGTGCCAGCAGCTTAAATGGAGGGGGCATTTGGGGCTACACCTTC,CASSLNGGGIWGYTF
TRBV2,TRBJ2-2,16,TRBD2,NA,TGTGCCAGCAGGGGGACTAGCGGACGAAACACCGGGGAGCTGTTTTTT,CASRGTSGRNTGELFF
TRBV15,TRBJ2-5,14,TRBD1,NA,TGTGCCACCAGCGAGACAGGGAGCCAAGAGACCCAGTACTTC,CATSETGSQETQYF
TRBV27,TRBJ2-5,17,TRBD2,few,TGTGCCAGCAGTGAAGCGGGGGCTAGCGTAGTACAGGAGACCCAGTACTTC,CASSEAGASVVQETQYF
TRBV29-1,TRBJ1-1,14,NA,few,TGCAGCGTTGAAGAATCATCGGTGAACACTGAAGCTTTCTTT,CSVEESSVNTEAFF
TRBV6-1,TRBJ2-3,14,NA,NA,TGTGCCAGCACGTCTCCCACGAGGGCAGATACGCAGTATTTT,CASTSPTRADTQYF
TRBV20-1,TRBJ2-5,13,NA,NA,TGCAGTGCTAGAAATCAGTATATGGAGACCCAGTACTTC,CSARNQYMETQYF
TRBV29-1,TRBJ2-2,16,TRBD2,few,TGCAGCGTTCAGACTAGCGGGGTAGCGAACACCGGGGAGCTGTTTTTT,CSVQTSGVANTGELFF
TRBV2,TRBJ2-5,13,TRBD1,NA,TGTGCCAGCAGCTTACAGGGGGTGGAGACCCAGTACTTC,CASSLQGVETQYF
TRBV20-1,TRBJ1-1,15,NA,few,TGCAGTGCTAGAGAAGGGGGACATACGAACACTGAAGCTTTCTTT,CSAREGGHTNTEAFF
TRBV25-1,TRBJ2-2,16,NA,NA,TGTGCCAGCAGTGATTTGGGGGCAGCGAACACCGGGGAGCTGTTTTTT,CASSDLGAANTGELFF
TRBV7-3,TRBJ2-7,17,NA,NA,TGTGCCAGCAGCCACTCGGGACTTTACCCCCCTCACTACGAGCAGTACTTC,CASSHSGLYPPHYEQYF
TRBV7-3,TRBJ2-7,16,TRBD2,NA,TGTGCCAGCAGCCCGCACGGACTAGCGGGAGTTGGCGAGCAGTACTTC,CASSPHGLAGVGEQYF
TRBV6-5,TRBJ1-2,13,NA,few,TGTGCCAGCAGTTACTCGAGACAAACTGGCTACACCTTC,CASSYSRQTGYTF
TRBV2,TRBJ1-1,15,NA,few,TGTGCCAGCAGTCTGGAGGGGGTTGGGAACACTGAAGCTTTCTTT,CASSLEGVGNTEAFF